Detailed here is one TCR beta chain. Its cognate antigen is unknown. The data derive from a study of beta chain features in type 1 diabetes. Turning to the study itself: The patients were much like the healthy donors in age, gender and cell yields. Across all samples, fewer than 120,000,000 sorted cells were examined. General observations from the study: Still unanswered here is whether HLA type influences TCRB rearrangement. In type 1 diabetes patients, VDJ junctions had fewer insertions; deletions at these junctions were more frequent.

J lost 1 base, V lost 4 bases, and 8 bases had no gene match. Germline CDR1 reads LNHDA; CDR2 reads SQIVND (reference sequence). The CDR3 consists of 16 residues. Sequenced material consisted of expressed TCRB transcripts (all of the isolated RNA was reverse transcribed). The data were produced by immunoSEQ multiplex PCR, yet TCRdb's version contains in-frame clones alone and is incomplete. The table has approximately 250,000 clones, 9.6% seen once. The receptor comes from a woman between 18 and 29 years old in good health. The V call is TRBV19, the J call TRBJ1-1, with 8 bases that match TRBD1. Sequenced: naive CD4+ T cells from blood. The CDR3 DNA reads as TGTGCCAGTAGTAACGCAGGGGGCATCCCGAACACTGAAGCTTTCTTT. Translation: CASSNAGGIPNTEAFF.